A single sample gave rise to the 18 T cell receptor beta chains below, sequenced in a study of T cell responses to AZD1222 COVID-19 vaccine. Sequencing used immunoSEQ multiplex PCR; TCRdb keeps in-frame clones, though not all of them. This table holds some 130,000 clones, nearly 95% found once. This sample comprised peripheral blood, obtained on day 0 of AZD1222 vaccination. The receptor set was obtained from an adult in good health.

The V and J genes are TRBV28 and TRBJ2-1, with TRBD1 as a possible D gene (6 bases). The CDR3 is made up of 15 amino acids. Germline values: CDR1 MDHEN, CDR2 SYDVKM. Between the trimmed V and J ends, which lost 4 bases and 1 base, there was a span of 11 bases. In DNA form, the CDR3 reads TGTGCCAGCAGTTCGAGACAGGTTTCCTACAATGAGCAGTTCTTC. Its translation is CASSSRQVSYNEQFF.

This chain uses TRBV27 with TRBJ1-6; D gene ambiguous. V lost 10 bases and J 1 base, leaving 14 bases between the germline ends. This CDR3 region has 15 residues. Germline V gene data show CDR1 as MNHEY and CDR2 as SMNVEV (reference sequence). CDR3 nucleotides: TGTGCCACCACCACTTGGGGATCCTATAATTCACCCCTCCACTTT. Amino acid sequence: CATTTWGSYNSPLHF.

The CDR3 is CASSRQGLGSQETQYF. CDR3 nucleotide sequence: TGTGCCAGCAGTCGACAGGGGTTGGGCTCCCAAGAGACCCAGTACTTC. The V and J genes are TRBV6-6 and TRBJ2-5; 8 bases align to TRBD1. Looked up from germline, CDR1 is MNHNY and CDR2 is SVGAGI (reference sequence). The CDR3 has 16 residues. V shed 5 bases, J shed 1 base, and the junction held 9 bases outside the gene matches.

The chain joins TRBV10-2 to TRBJ1-2; the D is unclear. From germline, CDR1 is WSHSY and CDR2 SAAADI. V was pared by 3 bases and J by 6 bases, with 11 bases between. The CDR3 is 13 amino acids. The CDR3 bases are TGCGCCAGCAGTGAATTAGGGTTCGATGGCTACACCTTC. The encoded protein is CASSELGFDGYTF.

The V and J genes are TRBV4-1 and TRBJ2-7; tentatively, D is TRBD1 or TRBD2 (5 bases each). The germline V gene encodes CDR1 MGHRA and CDR2 YSYEKL. Trimming removed 3 bases at V and 5 bases at J, with 8 bases between. The CDR3 has 12 amino acids. CDR3 DNA: TGCGCCAGCAGCCATCGGGACGACGAGCAGTACTTC. Translation: CASSHRDDEQYF.

The chain has TRBV10-2 and TRBJ2-1; D may correspond to TRBD1 or TRBD2 (5 bases each). CDR3 length: 15 amino acids. V was pared by 6 bases and J by 4 bases, with 16 bases between. Germline values: CDR1 WSHSY, CDR2 SAAADI. The CDR3 coding sequence is TGCGCCAGCAGGGCCAGGGACCCTTCATACAATGAGCAGTTCTTC. Protein sequence: CASRARDPSYNEQFF.

This clone came up once. The chain links TRBV30 to TRBJ1-5; TRBD1 agrees at 10 bases. This CDR3 has 15 amino acids. Trimming took 2 bases from V and 6 from J; bases not matched to a gene: 7. Germline V gene data show CDR1 as GTSNPN and CDR2 as SVGIG (reference sequence). The chain's CDR3 is CAWSLPTGGLQPQHF. CDR3 sequence (DNA): TGTGCCTGGAGTTTACCGACAGGGGGCCTTCAGCCCCAGCATTTT.

V and J are TRBV5-1 and TRBJ2-7, with 8 bases identical to TRBD2. Germline assignment: CDR1 SGHRS and CDR2 YFSETQ. V lost 4 bases to trimming and J lost 3 bases; unmatched junction nucleotides: 3. This CDR3 spans 13 amino acids. CDR3 protein: CASSQGLDYEQYF. The CDR3 coding sequence is TGCGCCAGCAGCCAGGGACTAGACTACGAGCAGTACTTC.

The rearrangement links TRBV6-6 to TRBJ1-2, with D unresolved. The CDR3 covers 15 residues. The germline V gene has CDR1 MNHNY and CDR2 SVGAGI (reference sequence). V shed 3 bases and J shed 4 bases, with 15 bases lying between them. CDR3 residues: CASSYWQPPTYGYTF. CDR3 sequence (DNA): TGTGCCAGCAGTTATTGGCAGCCTCCTACCTATGGCTACACCTTC.

The chain links TRBV19 to TRBJ2-3; 9 nucleotides line up with TRBD2. The CDR3 spans 15 residues. V shed 4 bases and J 4 bases; nucleotides not matched to a gene: 6. CDR1 and CDR2 (germline): LNHDA, SQIVND (reference sequence). The CDR3 loop is CASSRGGRAPDTQYF. The DNA for the CDR3 is TGTGCCAGTAGTAGGGGCGGGAGGGCCCCAGATACGCAGTATTTT.

The chain employs TRBV24-1 and TRBJ2-1; 11 nucleotides match TRBD1. The V gene end was trimmed by 7 bases and the J gene end by 6 bases; junction bases not matched to a gene: 13. This CDR3 contains 17 residues. Germline V CDR1 and CDR2: KGHDR, SFDVKD. Written as DNA, the CDR3 is TGTGCCACCAGAAACACCCTCCGGGACAGGGGGACCAATGAGCAGTTCTTC. It encodes CATRNTLRDRGTNEQFF.

The CDR3 DNA is TGTGCCAGCAGCGTGGGGAACACCGGGGAGCTGTTTTTT. Protein sequence: CASSVGNTGELFF. The chain employs TRBV9 and TRBJ2-2; D unclear. The CDR3 extends over 13 amino acids. Trimming shortened V by 2 bases and J by 1 base, and 3 bases separated the two germline ends. Germline CDR1 SGDLS, CDR2 YYNGEE.

The chain joins TRBV19 to TRBJ2-7; a possible D gene is TRBD1 (5 bases). V lost 5 bases and J lost 3, with 11 bases in between. This CDR3 has 13 amino acids. From germline, CDR1 is LNHDA and CDR2 SQIVND (reference sequence). The DNA for the CDR3 is TGTGCCAGTAGTGAGGCAGGGTTCTACGAGCAGTACTTC. This sequence encodes CASSEAGFYEQYF. The full variable domain, with the rest looked up from reference TRBV19 and TRBJ2-7, is DGGITQSPKYLFRKEGQNVTLSCEQNLNHDAMYWYRQDPGQGLRLIYYSQIVNDFQKGDIAEGYSVSREKKESFPLTVTSAQKNPTAFYLCASSEAGFYEQYFGPGTRLTVT.

The genes are TRBV7-2 and TRBJ1-5; D remains ambiguous. Germline V gene data show CDR1 as SGHTA and CDR2 as FQGNSA. The CDR3 extends over 15 amino acids. Trimming stripped 1 base from V and 0 bases from J, with 7 bases between. This CDR3 is CASSLGPASNQPQHF. DNA for the CDR3: TGTGCCAGCAGCTTAGGTCCAGCTAGCAATCAGCCCCAGCATTTT.

The chain joins TRBV19 to TRBJ2-7; possible D gene TRBD1, 6 bases. Trimming shortened V by 4 bases and J by 0 bases, and 10 bases separated the two germline ends. Germline V lookup: CDR1 LNHDA, CDR2 SQIVND (reference sequence). The CDR3 has 14 amino acids. The CDR3 region is CASSRQGSSYEQYF. CDR3 coding DNA: TGTGCCAGTAGTAGGCAGGGGAGCTCCTACGAGCAGTACTTC.

The chain has TRBV18 and TRBJ2-1, with TRBD1 as a possible D gene (6 bases). V was pared by 1 base and J by 6 bases, with 16 bases between. This CDR3 comprises 16 residues. CDR1 is KGHSH, CDR2 LQKENI, per germline. CDR3 loop: CASSPLSQGVFNEQFF. DNA of the CDR3: TGTGCCAGCTCACCACTTTCACAGGGAGTGTTCAATGAGCAGTTCTTC.

The chain joins TRBV5-1 to TRBJ1-3; 8 nucleotides align to TRBD1. V dropped 3 bases and J dropped 0; count of bases not matched to a gene: 8. Germline V gives CDR1 SGHRS, CDR2 YFSETQ. The CDR3 length is 17 residues. CDR3 DNA sequence: TGCGCCAGCAGCTCCCGGACAGGGAGGGACTCTGGAAACACCATATATTTT. This sequence encodes CASSSRTGRDSGNTIYF.

This chain uses TRBV2 with TRBJ1-6, with D unresolved. From germline, CDR1 is SNHLY and CDR2 FYNNEI. The CDR3 has 16 amino acids. V shed 4 bases and J shed 0 bases, with 10 bases lying between them. The DNA for the CDR3 is TGTGCCAGCAGTGTCGCGGTGAGCTCCTATAATTCACCCCTCCACTTT. This gives the protein CASSVAVSSYNSPLHF.